These T cell receptor beta chains were read from a single sample in a study of blood T cell repertoires in COVID-19. Clones were read by immunoSEQ multiplex PCR, and TCRdb kept only the in-frame ones, dropping some. This sample has about 110,000 clones, with approximately 85% found just once. Sequencing was done on a sample of peripheral blood. These receptors came from a human donor in a cohort sampled during active COVID-19. The CDR3 runs from the conserved cysteine through the conserved F or W. A D gene is named only where the DNA matches it firmly. Where a row states a size, it is once, few, many or the class of an expanded clone; other rows omit it.

J gene	clone size	D gene	V gene	CDR3 protein	CDR3 DNA
TRBJ1-2	.	TRBD1	TRBV4-1	CASSQGKDRGATYGYTF	TGCGCCAGCAGCCAAGGGAAGGACAGGGGCGCGACCTATGGCTACACCTTC
TRBJ1-1	.	.	TRBV3-1/TRBV3-2	CASTPKGIGTEAFF	TGTGCCAGCACCCCTAAGGGGATAGGGACTGAAGCTTTCTTT
TRBJ2-5	.	.	TRBV11-2	CASSLVSPQTQYF	TGTGCCAGCAGCTTAGTCTCTCCCCAGACCCAGTACTTC
TRBJ1-1	few	.	TRBV19	CASTFRNTEAFF	TGTGCCAGTACATTTAGGAACACTGAAGCTTTCTTT
TRBJ2-3	.	TRBD1	TRBV6-5	CASSYYAGTEPDTQYF	TGTGCCAGCAGTTACTACGCCGGGACAGAACCAGATACGCAGTATTTT
TRBJ1-2	.	.	TRBV19	CASSIGSRYGYTF	TGTGCCAGTAGTATAGGGTCCCGGTATGGCTACACCTTC
TRBJ2-3	.	TRBD2	TRBV19	CAGLALAGKDTQYF	TGTGCCGGGTTAGCACTAGCGGGAAAAGATACGCAGTATTTT
TRBJ1-2	.	.	TRBV5-5	CASSLKDSSLYGYTF	TGTGCCAGCAGCTTGAAGGACAGCTCACTATATGGCTACACCTTC
TRBJ2-5	.	TRBD2	TRBV3-1/TRBV3-2	CASSPWTSGAEETQYF	TGTGCCAGCAGCCCGTGGACTAGCGGGGCGGAAGAGACCCAGTACTTC
TRBJ2-7	.	TRBD2	TRBV7-8	CASSPRGGAGAYEQYF	TGTGCCAGCAGCCCCCGGGGGGGGGCCGGAGCGTACGAGCAGTACTTC
TRBJ2-5	.	.	TRBV28	CASTRGLGETQYF	TGTGCCAGCACGCGAGGATTAGGAGAGACCCAGTACTTC
TRBJ1-6	few	TRBD1	TRBV19	CASSTTGQGGLHF	TGTGCCAGTAGTACAACCGGACAGGGAGGCCTCCACTTT
TRBJ2-5	.	.	TRBV2	CASSRQLQETQYF	TGTGCCAGCAGTCGACAGCTCCAAGAGACCCAGTACTTC
TRBJ2-5	.	TRBD2	TRBV7-9	CASSSGGIRVETQYF	TGTGCCAGCAGTTCCGGGGGGATACGGGTAGAGACCCAGTACTTC
TRBJ2-7	.	TRBD1	TRBV6-6	CASRDSGDSRSYEQYF	TGTGCCAGCAGGGATTCTGGGGACAGTCGGTCCTACGAGCAGTACTTC
TRBJ2-7	.	TRBD2	TRBV20-1	CSAMTSLEQYF	TGCAGTGCCATGACTAGCCTCGAGCAGTACTTC
TRBJ2-1	once	.	TRBV4-2	CASSQWGTGGNNEQFF	TGTGCCAGCAGCCAATGGGGGACTGGTGGAAACAATGAGCAGTTCTTC
TRBJ2-1	.	TRBD2	TRBV29-1	CSVGHRGLADEQFF	TGCAGCGTTGGCCATCGTGGACTAGCAGATGAGCAGTTCTTC
TRBJ1-2	.	.	TRBV2	CASTSGPGDYGYTF	TGTGCCAGCACCTCGGGACCGGGAGACTATGGCTACACCTTC
TRBJ2-2	.	.	TRBV9	CASSDPTDTNTGELFF	TGTGCCAGCAGCGACCCGACAGATACGAACACCGGGGAGCTGTTTTTT
TRBJ2-3	.	TRBD2	TRBV18	CASSPRRPSGATDTQYF	TGTGCCAGCTCACCCAGGCGACCTAGCGGGGCCACAGATACGCAGTATTTT
TRBJ1-2	.	TRBD1	TRBV19	CASSIGAPRTGNNYGYTF	TGTGCCAGTAGTATAGGGGCCCCCCGGACAGGGAATAACTATGGCTACACCTTC
TRBJ1-1	.	.	TRBV20-1	CSATPYTEAFF	TGCAGTGCTACCCCATACACTGAAGCTTTCTTT
TRBJ1-2	.	TRBD1	TRBV5-1	CASSPGTGGNYGYTF	TGCGCCAGCAGTCCAGGGACAGGGGGGAACTATGGCTACACCTTC
TRBJ2-6	.	.	TRBV9	CASSVGLGSSGANVLTF	TGTGCCAGCAGCGTAGGGTTGGGGAGCTCTGGGGCCAACGTCCTGACTTTC
TRBJ2-7	.	.	TRBV11-2	CASSPSRQAAYEQYF	TGTGCCAGCAGCCCGTCCCGGCAAGCGGCCTACGAGCAGTACTTC
TRBJ1-4	.	.	TRBV27	CASSPRQSDEKLFF	TGTGCCAGCAGTCCACGACAGTCCGATGAAAAACTGTTTTTT
TRBJ2-5	.	TRBD2	TRBV29-1	CSVDLAGARETQYF	TGCAGCGTTGACCTAGCGGGAGCCCGAGAGACCCAGTACTTC
TRBJ2-1	.	TRBD2	TRBV4-1	CASSLPGLAGEQFF	TGCGCCAGCAGCCTTCCGGGACTAGCGGGCGAGCAGTTCTTC